The rows below give T cell receptor beta chains drawn from one sample of a study of Ad26.COV2.S vaccination and SARS-CoV-2 variants. Some clones are missing from TCRdb's copy, which holds only in-frame ones; the method was immunoSEQ multiplex PCR. The data contain over 450,000 clones, approximately 90% of them singletons. The specimen was peripheral blood, collected in a trial of Ad26.COV2.S vaccine versus placebo. The receptors here all came from a person aged 18-65 years who received the Ad26.COV2.S COVID-19 vaccine or a placebo. Both conserved end residues are part of each CDR3.

TRBJ1-5 | TRBV18 | CASSPGEDQPQHF
TRBJ1-2 | TRBV11-1 | CASSLWGNYGYTF
TRBJ2-3 | TRBV7-3 | CASSLGSSDTQYF
TRBJ2-1 | TRBV27 | CASRYHNEQFF
TRBJ1-2 | TRBV28 | CATTFRGQGKNYGYTF
TRBJ2-3 | TRBV9 | CASSVHGTSSTDTQYF
TRBJ1-6 | TRBV10-2 | CASSESTKGVGNSPLHF
TRBJ2-1 | TRBV30 | CAWSVQDLGEQFF
TRBJ2-7 | TRBV3-1/TRBV3-2 | CASSQGWTGSYEQYF
TRBJ2-5 | TRBV18 | CASSPRGPAKETQYF
TRBJ1-5 | TRBV19 | CASSIQGGSNNQPQHF
TRBJ1-4 | TRBV6-5 | CASSYSASSEKLFF
TRBJ2-3 | TRBV7-9 | CASSVSTDTQYF
TRBJ2-1 | TRBV3-1/TRBV3-2 | CASSTPGLHSYNEQFF
TRBJ2-1 | TRBV27 | CASSREGGGSGIFYNEQFF
TRBJ2-5 | TRBV18 | CASSPGRGPVETQYF
TRBJ2-2 | TRBV14 | CASSSRQGKNTGELFF
TRBJ1-5 | TRBV2 | CASSDQGRGQPQHF